This entry concerns a single T cell receptor (beta chain). The data were obtained in a study of cytomegalovirus exposure and HLA in healthy donors. Study summary: Most genotyped donors, 81% of about 430, had Caucasian-associated genetic ancestry.

The V segment lost 7 bases and the J segment 6 bases; nucleotides outside the gene matches: 10. This CDR3 has 14 residues. Per the germline V gene, CDR1 is MGHDK and CDR2 is SYGVNS. Primers for the PCR totalled 60 Vbeta and 13 Jbeta. Sequencing was performed with immunoSEQ multiplex PCR; in TCRdb, only in-frame clones are kept and a portion is missing. The sample has over 150,000 clones, over 75% seen once; the top ten hold roughly 1.9%. Specimen: PBMCs. The receptor was derived from a human donor in good health. V and J are TRBV25-1 and TRBJ2-5, with 8 bases identical to TRBD2. CDR3 sequence: CASTLTGGAKTQYF. In DNA, the CDR3 is TGTGCCAGCACCCTAACCGGGGGGGCGAAGACCCAGTACTTC.